Reported below is one TCR beta chain. What this receptor recognizes is not known. One base away there is no much larger clone; base qualities are not given. Library creation used PCR. Instrument on record: HiSeq X Ten. The raw public data were reprocessed by TCRdb itself: fastp quality trimming at Q25, MiXCR clonotype calling, in-frame beta chains only. For every CDR3 protein sequence, its rows merge into one entry that carries the most common genes and DNA. This sample has some 20,000 distinct CDR3 sequences in its table, and 46% of those were observed once. Of the sample, roughly 19% falls within the top ten clones. There are 15 amino acids in the CDR3, from cysteine to phenylalanine inclusive. Left in the record is the CDR3 DNA by itself, 45 bases read in frame from the first base. V is cut by 9 bases and J by 16 bases, and the space between the germline ends is 30 bases. Per the germline V gene, MNHNS is the CDR1 and SASEGT is the CDR2.

The sample originates from a study of CD4 and CD8 cells across lung adenocarcinoma regions (dated by TCRdb to between 2017 and 2018). About the study as a whole: Intratumor heterogeneity of the T cell receptor repertoire was examined by comparing tumor centers with tumor margins.

Patients with localized lung adenocarcinoma, a subtype of non-small cell lung cancer, were used as donors. The samples were taken from the margins of localized lung adenocarcinomas. CD4+ T cells from tumor tissue were profiled separately from CD8+ T cells for TCR repertoire analysis. The receptor comes from a male donor with lung adenocarcinoma. The CD4 and CD8 labels of this study may be unreliable. The V and J genes are TRBV6-1 and TRBJ2-2; the D call could be TRBD1 or TRBD2, with each sharing 6 bases. Sequenced: CD4+ T cells from the margin of a lung tumor. Interpreted using the paper, the cell subset or site label stands for: tumor margin region. The DNA sequence follows: TGTGCCAGGGGACTCCAGTCCGTAAGTCCAGGGGCGCAGTTTTTT. Its protein product is CARGLQSVSPGAQFF.